This entry lists 27 T cell receptor beta chains sequenced from one sample in a study of shared clonotypes between healthy human individuals. Here immunoSEQ multiplex PCR was the method, and the copy in TCRdb shows in-frame clones only, minus some. The sample has about 490,000 clones, 81% seen once. The specimen was PBMCs. The receptors come from a woman aged 40 to 50 in good health. Some clones in this sample may be carry-over from other donors' samples.

This clone showed up just once. A read error likely explains this, since a far larger clone differs by one base. This chain uses TRBV5-4 with TRBJ1-5; D might be TRBD1 (6 bases). From germline, CDR1 is SGHNT and CDR2 YYREEE (reference sequence). There are 13 residues in the CDR3. The V gene lost 4 bases and the J gene lost 2 bases, with 7 bases spanning the gap. CDR3 bases: TGTGCCAGCAGCGCAGGGGGCAATCAGCCCCAGCATTTT. Amino acid sequence: CASSAGGNQPQHF.

The J gene is TRBJ1-2, the V gene TRBV5-1; tentatively, D is TRBD1 (5 bases). CDR1 and CDR2 (germline): SGHRS, YFSETQ. This CDR3 comprises 13 residues. V lost 7 bases and J lost 1, with 11 bases in between. CDR3 DNA: TGCGCCAGCGGCCAGGGTGGTAACTATGGCTACACCTTC. Translation: CASGQGGNYGYTF.

The rearrangement joins TRBV19 to TRBJ1-2; D remains ambiguous. V lost 6 bases to trimming and J lost 4 bases, with 15 bases between them. CDR3 length equals 14 residues. Germline V lookup: CDR1 LNHDA, CDR2 SQIVND (reference sequence). In DNA form, the CDR3 reads TGTGCCAGTAGAGCAGGAATGTTGGGCTATGGCTACACCTTC. It is translated as CASRAGMLGYGYTF.

The chain links TRBV29-1 to TRBJ1-4; 9 positions agree with TRBD1. V lost 7 bases and J lost 6; bases outside the gene matches: 9. Germline V gives CDR1 SQVTM, CDR2 ANQGSEA. The CDR3 runs to 14 residues. CDR3 in amino acids: CSASHRGPDEKLFF. The CDR3 DNA reads as TGCAGCGCCTCTCACAGGGGGCCGGATGAAAAACTGTTTTTT.

This clone was seen at least ten times. This same CDR3 is encoded by further DNA sequences in the sample. V is TRBV15 and J is TRBJ2-7; 10 nucleotides match TRBD1. The germline CDR1 and CDR2 sequences are LNHNV and YYDKDF (reference sequence). V was clipped by 4 bases and J by 1 base; unmatched bases: 1. The CDR3 contains 14 residues. In DNA, the CDR3 is TGTGCCACCAGCACGGGACAGGGGTCCTACGAGCAGTACTTC. This codes for CATSTGQGSYEQYF.

V and J are TRBV15 and TRBJ2-2, with a tentative D call TRBD2 (6 bases). V lost 1 base and J 0 bases, leaving 12 bases between the germline ends. CDR3 length equals 17 residues. Germline assignment: CDR1 LNHNV and CDR2 YYDKDF (reference sequence). The DNA for the CDR3 is TGTGCCACCAGCAGAGCACTAAGCGGGTCGAACACCGGGGAGCTGTTTTTT. The encoded protein is CATSRALSGSNTGELFF.

CDR3 protein: CASRTGLGETQYF. CDR3 bases: TGTGCCAGCAGGACAGGGTTGGGTGAGACCCAGTACTTC. This chain uses TRBV2 with TRBJ2-5; 7 positions match TRBD1. The CDR3 is 13 residues long. Trimming cost V 6 bases and J 5 bases; bases outside gene matches: 6. CDR1 and CDR2 from the germline V gene are SNHLY and FYNNEI.

V is TRBV5-1 and J is TRBJ2-3; D is perhaps TRBD2 (6 bases). The CDR3 extends over 15 amino acids. Per germline, CDR1 SGHRS and CDR2 YFSETQ. V gave up 7 bases and J gave up 4 bases, with 19 bases separating them. CDR3 sequence (DNA): TGCGCCAGCTGGGGGGAGCCCCGTCGGGCAGATACGCAGTATTTT. Translating it yields CASWGEPRRADTQYF.

On this clone itself: A read error likely explains this, since a far larger clone differs by one base. This sequence joins TRBV4-1 and TRBJ2-1, with D possibly being TRBD1 (6 bases). Trimming pared 5 bases from V and 3 bases from J, leaving 11 bases between. Germline values: CDR1 MGHRA, CDR2 YSYEKL. The CDR3 has 14 amino acids. CDR3 coding DNA: TGCGCCAGCAGCTCTGCGACAGGCTACAATGAGCAGTTCTTC. Translation gives CASSSATGYNEQFF.

Note on this clone: A read error is likely here: a far larger clone is one base away. The rearrangement links TRBV30 to TRBJ2-2; 11 bases map to TRBD2. V shed 8 bases, J shed 5 bases, and the junction held 7 bases outside the gene matches. Germline lookup yields CDR1 GTSNPN and CDR2 SVGIG (reference sequence). The CDR3 runs to 14 residues. The CDR3 spells CAPLRLAGTGELFF. In DNA, the CDR3 is TGTGCCCCCCTCCGACTAGCGGGAACCGGGGAGCTGTTTTTT.

In this sample, this clone turned up a few times. The V gene is TRBV28, the J gene TRBJ1-3, with a possible D match to TRBD1 (5 bases). CDR1 and CDR2 from the germline V gene are MDHEN and SYDVKM. The CDR3 totals 13 residues. Trimming pared 5 bases from V and 7 bases from J, leaving 12 bases between. The CDR3 sequence is CASSPPTVNTIYF. The CDR3 DNA is TGTGCCAGCAGTCCTCCGACAGTCAACACCATATATTTT.

The table lists this clone with a count of one. The CDR3 end shows no conserved phenylalanine or tryptophan, and so a read error is likely. Other DNA sequences within the sample encode an identical CDR3. This chain links TRBV29-1 with TRBJ2-7; TRBD2 is a possible D gene (6 bases). Germline values: CDR1 SQVTM, CDR2 ANQGSEA. Trimming cost V 3 bases and J 4 bases, with 10 bases left between them. The CDR3 spans 12 residues. The CDR3 nucleotides are TGCAGCGTTGAGGAGGGGCCATACGAGCAGTACTTA. Its protein product is CSVEEGPYEQYL.

Concerning this clone itself: This sample also contains other DNA sequences that code for the same CDR3. The rearrangement links TRBV9 to TRBJ1-2, with a weak D call TRBD1 (5 bases). CDR1 SGDLS and CDR2 YYNGEE come from the germline V gene. Trimming stripped 2 bases from V and 0 bases from J, with 11 bases between. CDR3 length: 15 residues. CDR3 nucleotide sequence: TGTGCCAGCAGCGTGGGGGTCGGAACTAACTATGGCTACACCTTC. Residues: CASSVGVGTNYGYTF.

The genes are TRBV4-1 and TRBJ2-4, with 7 bases that match TRBD1. Unmatched junction bases numbered 12, after V lost 5 bases and J lost 8 bases. The CDR3 is 15 amino acids. Germline assignment: CDR1 MGHRA and CDR2 YSYEKL. The CDR3 DNA sequence: TGCGCCAGCAGCTTAAGACAGGGAAAAGAGGACATTCAGTACTTC. It encodes CASSLRQGKEDIQYF.

The CDR3 DNA sequence: TGTGCCAGCAGCGGGACTAGGGGACAGTACAATGAGCAGTTCTTC. The encoded protein is CASSGTRGQYNEQFF. The chain uses TRBV5-6 and TRBJ2-1, with D perhaps matching TRBD2 (8 bases). The ends were cut back, 4 bases at V and 4 bases at J, with 15 bases in the middle. The CDR3 spans 15 residues. Germline assignment: CDR1 SGHDT and CDR2 YYEEEE.

This rearrangement joins TRBV18 to TRBJ1-3; 7 positions agree with TRBD1. The germline CDR1 and CDR2 sequences are KGHSH and LQKENI. The CDR3 length is 14 residues. V dropped 3 bases and J dropped 4; count of bases not matched to a gene: 3. The CDR3 DNA sequence: TGTGCCAGCTCACCTGACAGGGTCGGAAACACCATATATTTT. This translates into CASSPDRVGNTIYF.

The rearrangement links TRBV7-9 to TRBJ2-1; D not resolved. Trimming removed 7 bases from V and 9 bases from J, with 19 bases in between. The CDR3 loop spans 14 amino acids. Germline V gene lookup returns CDR1 SEHNR and CDR2 FQNEAQ (reference sequence). The CDR3 nucleotides are TGTGCCAGCACCTCCCTTGGGCCCGACACTGAGCAGTTCTTC. The encoded protein is CASTSLGPDTEQFF.

This clone was picked up a small number of times. This chain connects TRBV7-9 to TRBJ1-3; D gene unclear. The CDR3 has 13 amino acids. CDR1 is SEHNR and CDR2 is FQNEAQ in the germline V gene (reference sequence). V lost 2 bases, J lost 4 bases, and 6 bases lay in between. The DNA for the CDR3 is TGTGCCAGCAGCTTATTGACCGGAAACACCATATATTTT. This translates into CASSLLTGNTIYF.

This sequence joins TRBV19 and TRBJ2-7; D is perhaps TRBD2 (6 bases). Between the trimmed V and J ends, which lost 2 bases and 1 base, there was a span of 12 bases. The CDR3 spans 15 residues. Germline CDR1 is LNHDA and CDR2 is SQIVND (reference sequence). The CDR3 is CASSITSGVSYEQYF. The CDR3 nucleotides read TGTGCCAGTAGTATAACGTCGGGAGTGTCCTACGAGCAGTACTTC.

The chain has TRBV30 and TRBJ1-2; the D is unclear. The CDR3 is made up of 12 amino acids. V dropped 7 bases and J dropped 4 bases, with 13 bases sitting between them. Germline V gene lookup returns CDR1 GTSNPN and CDR2 SVGIG (reference sequence). CDR3 in amino acids: CASSDGPYGYTF. The CDR3 DNA reads TGTGCCTCATCGGACGGACCCTATGGCTACACCTTC.

The chain combines TRBV18 with TRBJ2-5; D possibly corresponds to TRBD1 (5 bases). V dropped 3 bases and J dropped 2 bases, with 10 bases sitting between them. Germline-derived CDR1 and CDR2 are KGHSH and LQKENI. This CDR3 has 14 residues. CDR3 sequence: CASSPGRTQETQYF. CDR3 bases: TGTGCCAGCTCACCCGGCCGGACACAAGAGACCCAGTACTTC.

This clone has a handful of counts. V and J are TRBV15 and TRBJ1-4; D possibly corresponds to TRBD1 (6 bases). Germline V gene lookup returns CDR1 LNHNV and CDR2 YYDKDF (reference sequence). The CDR3 runs to 15 residues. Trimming removed 4 bases from V and 5 bases from J, with 14 bases in between. CDR3 in amino acids: CATSNQDSLNEKLFF. CDR3 nucleotide sequence: TGTGCCACCAGCAACCAGGACAGCCTGAATGAAAAACTGTTTTTT.

V gene TRBV18 combines with J gene TRBJ2-3, with 12 bases lining up with TRBD2. The CDR3 runs to 16 residues. Germline values: CDR1 KGHSH, CDR2 LQKENI. The J segment lost 6 bases and the V segment lost 3 bases, leaving 7 bases of the junction unmatched. The chain's CDR3 is CASSPERLAGEDTQYF. CDR3 coding DNA: TGTGCCAGCTCACCCGAGCGACTAGCGGGAGAGGATACGCAGTATTTT.

The chain couples TRBV7-2 to TRBJ2-1, with a possible D match to TRBD1 (6 bases). Germline assignment: CDR1 SGHTA and CDR2 FQGNSA. CDR3 length: 15 residues. The ends were cut back, 4 bases at V and 9 bases at J, with 19 bases in the middle. The CDR3 sequence: CASSSVQAVDSEQFF. Here the CDR3 DNA reads TGTGCCAGCAGCTCTGTACAGGCGGTGGACAGTGAGCAGTTCTTC.

This clone was seen more than once but under ten times. The chain uses TRBV5-6 and TRBJ2-1, with D hard to call. Between the trimmed V and J ends, which lost 3 bases and 4 bases, there was a span of 14 bases. In germline, CDR1 is SGHDT, CDR2 YYEEEE. The CDR3 loop spans 15 amino acids. This CDR3 reads CASSSRLKPYNEQFF. The CDR3, as DNA: TGTGCCAGCAGCTCAAGACTCAAACCATACAATGAGCAGTTCTTC.

V gene TRBV7-3 combines with J gene TRBJ2-2; no reliable D call. V was pared by 4 bases and J by 5 bases, with 11 bases between. Per the germline V gene, CDR1 is SGHTA and CDR2 is FQGTGA. This CDR3 is 14 amino acids long. The CDR3 here is CASSSSGVTGELFF. CDR3 DNA sequence: TGTGCCAGCAGCTCCTCCGGAGTAACCGGGGAGCTGTTTTTT.

V is TRBV7-9 and J is TRBJ2-7, with 16 bases matching TRBD2. Germline CDR1 and CDR2: SEHNR and FQNEAQ (reference sequence). V shed 3 bases, J shed 9 bases, and the junction held 2 bases outside the gene matches. The CDR3 sequence is 14 residues long. The CDR3 sequence is CASSLGLAGGVQYF. The DNA of the CDR3 is TGTGCCAGCAGCTTGGGACTAGCGGGAGGGGTGCAGTACTTC. Drawing the rest from reference TRBV7-9 and TRBJ2-7, the complete variable domain is DTGVSQNPRHKITKRGQNVTFRCDPISEHNRLYWYRQTLGQGPEFLTYFQNEAQLEKSRLLSDRFSAERPKGSFSTLEIQRTEQGDSAMYLCASSLGLAGGVQYFGPGTRLTVT.